A selection of T cell receptor beta chains follows, all from one sample in a study of blood T cell repertoires in COVID-19. Clones were sequenced by immunoSEQ multiplex PCR, and TCRdb holds only the in-frame ones, with some missing. The table has 270,000 or so clones, roughly 90% seen once. What was sequenced was peripheral blood. These receptors all come from a woman aged 25-40 years with COVID-19, enrolled during active disease. The conserved cysteine and the conserved F or W are not part of the CDR3 here.

J | V | CDR3
TRBJ1-1 | TRBV27 | ASSFGRGGTEAF
TRBJ2-7 | TRBV28 | ASGLAVYEQY
TRBJ2-7 | TRBV10-1 | ASSKSGTGAYEQY
TRBJ1-2 | TRBV27 | ASRMTGTYGYT
TRBJ1-2 | TRBV28 | ASSLLRGGYT
TRBJ1-2 | TRBV5-1 | ASSSGKGQTNYGYT
TRBJ2-5 | TRBV7-9 | ASSLVGGDQETQY
TRBJ1-1 | TRBV6-5 | ASSSLPAGADTEAF
TRBJ1-2 | TRBV3-1/TRBV3-2 | ASSPYGGRDYGYT
TRBJ2-5 | TRBV6-5 | ASSYSSGETQY
TRBJ1-5 | TRBV5-5 | ASSRDSGRTGQPQH